Listed below are T cell receptor beta chains from one sample, sequenced in a study of T-cell reconstitution after alpha-beta-depleted transplantation in children. TCRdb passed the PCR reads through MiXCR, listing each CDR3 protein once. Of about 980,000 distinct CDR3 sequences in the sample, under 30% are singletons; the top ten hold roughly 27%. Sequencing used PBMCs, mostly from graft donor cells, obtained 360 days after TCRalphabeta/CD19-depleted stem cell transplant. Receptor source: a boy younger than two who had a stem cell transplant for SCID, so the T cells may come from the graft donor. CDR3s leave out the opening cysteine and the closing phenylalanine or tryptophan. The order of the fields is CDR3 length, V gene, D gene, CDR3 protein. D genes are given only for firm matches.

cdr3_length: 15; v_call: TRBV4-3; d_call: .; cdr3_aa: ASSQDLPSNMDNEQF
cdr3_length: 11; v_call: TRBV28; d_call: .; cdr3_aa: ATSILAKNIQY
cdr3_length: 13; v_call: TRBV27; d_call: .; cdr3_aa: ASSSPVSAHDEQF
cdr3_length: 13; v_call: TRBV5-1; d_call: TRBD1; cdr3_aa: ASSLTGQDQETQY
cdr3_length: 13; v_call: TRBV18; d_call: TRBD1; cdr3_aa: ASSPEGASNQPQH
cdr3_length: 12; v_call: TRBV12-3/TRBV12-4; d_call: .; cdr3_aa: ASRPAKKSGELF
cdr3_length: 13; v_call: TRBV10-1; d_call: .; cdr3_aa: ASSDHRSEGNEQF
cdr3_length: 12; v_call: TRBV2; d_call: .; cdr3_aa: ASRETWAQETQY
cdr3_length: 13; v_call: TRBV4-1; d_call: .; cdr3_aa: ASSQGRGRRDEQF
cdr3_length: 13; v_call: TRBV29-1; d_call: .; cdr3_aa: SVVHGEKGPHEQF
cdr3_length: 10; v_call: TRBV29-1; d_call: .; cdr3_aa: SVARTDTEAF
cdr3_length: 11; v_call: TRBV6-5; d_call: .; cdr3_aa: ASSYREAYEQY
cdr3_length: 11; v_call: TRBV20-1; d_call: .; cdr3_aa: SASESTGEKLF
cdr3_length: 13; v_call: TRBV24-1; d_call: .; cdr3_aa: ATSANRLQEETQY
cdr3_length: 13; v_call: TRBV10-3; d_call: .; cdr3_aa: AISDAGTFTYEQY
cdr3_length: 12; v_call: TRBV9; d_call: .; cdr3_aa: ASSVEDWTDTQY
cdr3_length: 17; v_call: TRBV6-1; d_call: .; cdr3_aa: ASRHYGNPTTGTTGELF
cdr3_length: 12; v_call: TRBV29-1; d_call: TRBD2; cdr3_aa: SVVKAGVADTQY